The 22 T cell receptor beta chains given below trace back to one sample, sequenced in a study of cytomegalovirus exposure and HLA in healthy donors. The PCR made use of 60 Vbeta and 13 Jbeta primers. The method was immunoSEQ multiplex PCR; TCRdb's version includes in-frame clones alone and lacks a portion of them. The data show tens of thousands of clones, 74% seen once. The sequenced sample was PBMCs. These receptors were collected from a human donor in good health.

The gene calls are TRBV6-5 and TRBJ2-7; a possible D gene is TRBD1 (5 bases). Trimming removed 5 bases from V and 6 bases from J, with 17 bases in between. The germline CDR1 and CDR2 sequences are MNHEY and SVGAGI. The CDR3 runs 14 residues. CDR3 region: CASSNPRASGEQYF. The CDR3 DNA reads TGTGCCAGCAGTAATCCCAGGGCATCGGGCGAGCAGTACTTC.

J is TRBJ2-5 and V is TRBV5-1; TRBD2 agrees at 11 bases. The germline gives CDR1 SGHRS, CDR2 YFSETQ. The trim removed 0 bases at V and 5 bases at J, leaving 3 bases unmatched. CDR3 length: 15 amino acids. CDR3 sequence: CASSLGLAGWETQYF. The CDR3 DNA reads TGCGCCAGCAGCTTGGGACTAGCGGGATGGGAGACCCAGTACTTC.

This chain joins TRBV21-1 and TRBJ2-1; the table's D call TRBD2 went unverified against the DNA. TRBV21-1 is termed a pseudogene. The CDR3 loop spans 16 amino acids. DNA of the CDR3: TGTGCCAGCAGCAAAGGGCCCCACATAGCACCCAATGAGCAGTTCTTC. It yields the protein CASSKGPHIAPNEQFF.

CDR3 coding DNA: TGTGCTAGCGGGGGCTCTGGGGCCAACGTCCTGACTTTC. It is translated as CASGGSGANVLTF. J is TRBJ2-6 and V is TRBV12-5; the D gene is possibly TRBD2 (6 bases). V dropped 9 bases and J dropped 0 bases, with 6 bases sitting between them. This CDR3 comprises 13 residues. From germline, CDR1 is LGHNT and CDR2 FRNRAP.

This rearrangement joins TRBV27 to TRBJ2-3; 7 positions match TRBD2. The ends lost 3 bases at V and 3 bases at J; junction bases unmatched: 6. Germline lookup yields CDR1 MNHEY and CDR2 SMNVEV (reference sequence). This CDR3 region has 15 residues. CDR3: CASSFLRELTDTQYF. CDR3 nucleotide sequence: TGTGCCAGCAGTTTTTTGCGGGAGCTTACAGATACGCAGTATTTT.

The J gene is TRBJ1-1, the V gene TRBV7-9; a possible D gene is TRBD1 (6 bases). Trimming shortened V by 3 bases and J by 2 bases, and 13 bases separated the two germline ends. The CDR3 is made up of 15 amino acids. Germline values: CDR1 SEHNR, CDR2 FQNEAQ (reference sequence). DNA for the CDR3: TGTGCCAGCAGCTTCGGGGGGCGGTCAAACACTGAAGCTTTCTTT. This encodes CASSFGGRSNTEAFF. Full variable domain (remainder filled in from reference TRBV7-9 and TRBJ1-1): DTGVSQNPRHKITKRGQNVTFRCDPISEHNRLYWYRQTLGQGPEFLTYFQNEAQLEKSRLLSDRFSAERPKGSFSTLEIQRTEQGDSAMYLCASSFGGRSNTEAFFGQGTRLTVV.

The chain couples TRBV5-4 to TRBJ2-7; the match to TRBD1 covers 9 bases. Per the germline V gene, CDR1 is SGHNT and CDR2 is YYREEE (reference sequence). Unmatched junction bases numbered 14, after V lost 4 bases and J lost 6 bases. This CDR3 is 16 amino acids long. The CDR3: CASSPTPGQGIVEQYF. The DNA for the CDR3 is TGTGCCAGCAGCCCCACACCGGGACAGGGTATTGTCGAGCAGTACTTC.

The chain is built from TRBV6-5 and TRBJ1-1, with D maybe TRBD1 (6 bases). The V end was cut by 7 bases, the J end by 5 bases, with 20 bases between. This CDR3 spans 15 amino acids. The germline V gene encodes CDR1 MNHEY and CDR2 SVGAGI. This CDR3 is CASKGRGGVGTEAFF. The CDR3 coding sequence is TGTGCCAGCAAGGGGAGGGGGGGTGTGGGAACTGAAGCTTTCTTT.

The J gene is TRBJ2-2, the V gene TRBV29-1; 8 positions match TRBD1. V trimming: 6 bases; J trimming: 0 bases; junction bases outside the gene matches: 0. CDR3 size: 13 residues. Germline assignment: CDR1 SQVTM and CDR2 ANQGSEA. This CDR3 reads CSVGQANTGELFF. As DNA, the CDR3 is TGCAGCGTGGGACAGGCGAACACCGGGGAGCTGTTTTTT.

There are a few counts of this clone. The CDR3 is CASSSPRLGNAYEQYF. Written as DNA, the CDR3 is TGTGCCAGCAGTTCCCCGAGACTAGGCAACGCCTACGAGCAGTACTTC. The chain recombines TRBV6-5 with TRBJ2-7, with D possibly TRBD2 on 6 matching bases. This CDR3 has 16 amino acids. The germline V and J ends were trimmed by 4 bases and 2 bases, with 18 bases remaining between them. The V gene's germline CDR1 is MNHEY and CDR2 SVGAGI.

Remarks on this clone: The sample holds other DNA sequences that translate to the same CDR3. The rearrangement uses TRBV5-1 and TRBJ2-7; D is undetermined. CDR1 and CDR2 from the germline V gene are SGHRS and YFSETQ. The CDR3 spans 13 residues. V dropped 1 base and J dropped 2 bases, with 7 bases sitting between them. In DNA, the CDR3 is TGCGCCAGCAGCTTGAACAGCCCCTACGAGCAGTACTTC. It is translated as CASSLNSPYEQYF.

There are a few counts of this clone. This chain joins TRBV6-1 and TRBJ2-3; no clear D. This CDR3 is built from 17 residues. Germline lookup yields CDR1 MNHNS and CDR2 SASEGT. Trimming cost V 3 bases and J 0 bases, with 16 bases left between them. Here the CDR3 reads CASSDILVVLSTDTQYF. The CDR3 coding sequence is TGTGCCAGCAGTGATATATTAGTGGTCCTTAGCACAGATACGCAGTATTTT.

This sequence joins TRBV18 and TRBJ2-3; D is possibly TRBD2 (6 bases). This CDR3 contains 14 residues. Germline lookup yields CDR1 KGHSH and CDR2 LQKENI. V lost 3 bases and J 5 bases, leaving 12 bases between the germline ends. CDR3 nucleotides: TGTGCCAGCTCACCGAACCAGGGAGGAGATACGCAGTATTTT. This sequence encodes CASSPNQGGDTQYF.

V is TRBV14 and J is TRBJ1-4, with unresolved D. The CDR3 runs 14 residues. CDR1 is SGHDN, CDR2 FVKESK, per germline. V was trimmed by 4 bases and J by 5 bases, leaving 11 bases between them. As DNA, the CDR3 is TGTGCCAGCAGCCCCAGATACGCCAATGAAAAACTGTTTTTT. Its protein is CASSPRYANEKLFF.

This clone occurred once. This chain connects TRBV19 to TRBJ2-7; D might be TRBD2 (5 bases). Trimming cost V 6 bases and J 3 bases, with 12 bases left between them. The CDR3 is 13 amino acids. CDR1 and CDR2 from the germline V gene are LNHDA and SQIVND (reference sequence). The CDR3, as DNA: TGTGCCAGTAGCCCAGCGGCATTCTACGAGCAGTACTTC. This codes for CASSPAAFYEQYF.

The rearrangement uses TRBV2 and TRBJ2-5, with 9 bases aligning to TRBD2. The CDR3 is 16 residues long. Losses at the gene ends were 0 bases for V and 1 base for J; bases not matched to a gene: 3. Germline V gives CDR1 SNHLY, CDR2 FYNNEI. CDR3 nucleotide sequence: TGTGCCAGCAGTGAAGCGCTAGCGGGGCTCCAAGAGACCCAGTACTTC. The encoded protein is CASSEALAGLQETQYF.

This rearrangement joins TRBV13 to TRBJ2-5, with 13 bases matching TRBD2. TRBJ2-7 matches the DNA end more closely, so the J call is doubtful. This CDR3 contains 17 residues. Germline CDR1 and CDR2: PRHDT and FYEKMQ (reference sequence). CDR3 in amino acids: CASSPEGTSGKGSEQYF. The CDR3 region has the DNA TGTGCCAGCAGCCCCGAGGGGACTAGCGGGAAGGGCTCCGAGCAGTACTTC.

The chain combines TRBV5-1 with TRBJ2-5; TRBD2 agrees at 11 bases. CDR3 length: 16 amino acids. J gave up 2 bases and V 2 bases, and 5 bases lay outside the gene matches. CDR1 SGHRS and CDR2 YFSETQ come from the germline V gene. The CDR3 DNA follows: TGCGCCAGCAGCTTACGACTAGCGGGGCTACAAGAGACCCAGTACTTC. It yields the protein CASSLRLAGLQETQYF.

The genes are TRBV9 and TRBJ2-2; 12 nucleotides align to TRBD1. Per the germline V gene, CDR1 is SGDLS and CDR2 is YYNGEE. The ends lost 3 bases at V and 6 bases at J; junction bases unmatched: 6. CDR3 length equals 16 residues. CDR3 amino acids: CASSAAGTGGPGELFF. The CDR3 nucleotides read TGTGCCAGCAGCGCCGCCGGGACAGGGGGCCCCGGGGAGCTGTTTTTT. The complete variable domain, with remaining parts taken from reference TRBV9 and TRBJ2-2, reads DSGVTQTPKHLITATGQRVTLRCSPRSGDLSVYWYQQSLDQGLQFLIQYYNGEERAKGNILERFSAQQFPDLHSELNLSSLELGDSALYFCASSAAGTGGPGELFFGEGSRLTVL.

This clone was detected a few times. This chain joins TRBV7-9 and TRBJ2-7, with 8 bases matching TRBD2. The V and J ends lost 6 bases and 7 bases, in that order; junction bases with no gene match: 8. The CDR3 length is 13 residues. CDR1 and CDR2 (germline): SEHNR, FQNEAQ (reference sequence). Here the CDR3 reads CASRRETSAEQYF. CDR3 DNA: TGTGCCAGCAGGAGAGAGACTAGCGCTGAGCAGTACTTC.

The chain has TRBV15 and TRBJ1-1; no firm D call. The CDR3 is made up of 12 amino acids. The germline CDR1 and CDR2 sequences are LNHNV and YYDKDF (reference sequence). Trimming pared 0 bases from V and 7 bases from J, leaving 6 bases between. The CDR3 loop reads CATSREYFEAFF. CDR3 sequence (DNA): TGTGCCACCAGCAGAGAGTACTTTGAAGCTTTCTTT.

J is TRBJ2-3 and V is TRBV9; 10 bases agree with TRBD2. Germline V gene data show CDR1 as SGDLS and CDR2 as YYNGEE. The CDR3 spans 14 residues. The trim removed 3 bases at V and 3 bases at J, leaving 1 base unmatched. CDR3 sequence reads: CASSASGSTDTQYF. The CDR3 region has the DNA TGTGCCAGCAGCGCTAGCGGGAGTACAGATACGCAGTATTTT. Full variable domain (remainder filled in from reference TRBV9 and TRBJ2-3): DSGVTQTPKHLITATGQRVTLRCSPRSGDLSVYWYQQSLDQGLQFLIQYYNGEERAKGNILERFSAQQFPDLHSELNLSSLELGDSALYFCASSASGSTDTQYFGPGTRLTVL.